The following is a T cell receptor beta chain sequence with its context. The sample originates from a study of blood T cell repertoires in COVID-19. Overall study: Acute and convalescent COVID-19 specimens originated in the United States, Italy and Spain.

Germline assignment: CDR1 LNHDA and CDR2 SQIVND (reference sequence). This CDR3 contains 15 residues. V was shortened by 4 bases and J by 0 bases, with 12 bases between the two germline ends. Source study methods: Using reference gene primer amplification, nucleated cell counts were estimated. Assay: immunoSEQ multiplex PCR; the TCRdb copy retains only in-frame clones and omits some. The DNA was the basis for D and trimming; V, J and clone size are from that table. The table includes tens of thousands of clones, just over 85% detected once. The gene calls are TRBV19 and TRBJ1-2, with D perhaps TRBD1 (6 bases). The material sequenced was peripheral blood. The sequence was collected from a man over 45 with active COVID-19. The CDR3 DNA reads TGTGCCAGTAGTAAGGGGGGGGCCGCTAACTATGGCTACACCTTC. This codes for CASSKGGAANYGYTF.